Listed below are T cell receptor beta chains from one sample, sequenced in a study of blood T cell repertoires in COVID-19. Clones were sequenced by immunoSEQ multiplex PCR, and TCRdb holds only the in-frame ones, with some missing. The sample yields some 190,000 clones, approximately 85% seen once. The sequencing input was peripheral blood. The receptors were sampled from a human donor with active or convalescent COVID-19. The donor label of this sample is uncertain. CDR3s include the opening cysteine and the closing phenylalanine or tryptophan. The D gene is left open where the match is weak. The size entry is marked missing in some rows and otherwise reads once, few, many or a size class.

cdr3_nt: TGTGCCAGCAGTTTGTGGAGGGCGCGGCTTGAAATAAACGGGCAGTACTTC
cdr3_aa: CASSLWRARLEINGQYF
d_call: .
clone_size: .
v_call: TRBV27
j_call: TRBJ2-7

cdr3_nt: TGTGCCAGCAGCCCCGACAGGACCTACGAGCAGTACTTC
cdr3_aa: CASSPDRTYEQYF
d_call: .
clone_size: .
v_call: TRBV7-2
j_call: TRBJ2-7

cdr3_nt: TGTGCCAGCAGTGAACGAGCGGGAAGCTCCTACGAGCAGTACTTC
cdr3_aa: CASSERAGSSYEQYF
d_call: TRBD2
clone_size: .
v_call: TRBV25-1
j_call: TRBJ2-7

cdr3_nt: TGTGCCAGCAGTTTATACAGGGATACTGAAGCTTTCTTT
cdr3_aa: CASSLYRDTEAFF
d_call: .
clone_size: many
v_call: TRBV28
j_call: TRBJ1-1

cdr3_nt: TGTGCCAGCTCACTAGGGACAGCCAACACTGAAGCTTTCTTT
cdr3_aa: CASSLGTANTEAFF
d_call: TRBD1
clone_size: .
v_call: TRBV18
j_call: TRBJ1-1

cdr3_nt: TGCGCCAGCAGCCCCGGACTAGCGGGGGGGCTAGGCACAGATACGCAGTATTTT
cdr3_aa: CASSPGLAGGLGTDTQYF
d_call: TRBD2
clone_size: .
v_call: TRBV4-3
j_call: TRBJ2-3

cdr3_nt: TGTGCCAGCTCACCACCGGTTATAAGCAACTATGGCTACACCTTC
cdr3_aa: CASSPPVISNYGYTF
d_call: .
clone_size: .
v_call: TRBV18
j_call: TRBJ1-2

cdr3_nt: TGTGCCTGGAGTAGAAACCGCTTTGGGGGGGAAAATAGTTCACCCCTCCACTTT
cdr3_aa: CAWSRNRFGGENSSPLHF
d_call: .
clone_size: .
v_call: TRBV30
j_call: TRBJ1-6

cdr3_nt: TGTGCCAGCAGTCCGACTAGCGGGGGGCCGCGCGAGCAGTACTTC
cdr3_aa: CASSPTSGGPREQYF
d_call: TRBD2
clone_size: .
v_call: TRBV6-5
j_call: TRBJ2-7

cdr3_nt: TGTGCCAGCAGCCCAGGGAGGGTTGGGGGAAACACCATATATTTT
cdr3_aa: CASSPGRVGGNTIYF
d_call: .
clone_size: few
v_call: TRBV7-4
j_call: TRBJ1-3

cdr3_nt: TGTGCCAGCAGCTTAGATGGTGGGGAGCACTATAATTCACCCCTCCACTTT
cdr3_aa: CASSLDGGEHYNSPLHF
d_call: .
clone_size: .
v_call: TRBV11-2
j_call: TRBJ1-6

cdr3_nt: TGTGCCAGCAGTAGCCACGGTGGAAACACCATATATTTT
cdr3_aa: CASSSHGGNTIYF
d_call: .
clone_size: .
v_call: TRBV6-2/TRBV6-3
j_call: TRBJ1-3

cdr3_nt: TGTGCCAGCAGCCTAAGGACAGACCAAGAGACCCAGTACTTC
cdr3_aa: CASSLRTDQETQYF
d_call: .
clone_size: .
v_call: TRBV7-9
j_call: TRBJ2-5

cdr3_nt: TGTGCCAGCACCCCCCCCCAGGGAATAAGCAATCAGCCCCAGCATTTT
cdr3_aa: CASTPPQGISNQPQHF
d_call: .
clone_size: .
v_call: TRBV28
j_call: TRBJ1-5